One and the same sample provided the 18 T cell receptor beta chains below, sequenced in a study of blood T cell repertoires in COVID-19 (dated by TCRdb to the early 2020s). Library prep was done by the immunoSEQ multiplex PCR assay. The table comes from immuneACCESS by way of TCRdb, which keeps in-frame sequences with V and J called. Part of the clones is missing from these tables; in studies checked, under half for an unresolved V gene and the rest for unknown reasons. Within this sample are some 420,000 clones, with 80% to 90% of them counted one time only. Of the sample, 1.1% falls within the top ten clones. Material: PBMCs or T cells enriched from blood (not recorded which). These receptors all come from a man aged 25-45 years who had recovered from COVID-19.

This chain connects TRBV5-1 to TRBJ2-3; a possible D gene is TRBD1 (5 bases). V dropped 0 bases and J dropped 5 bases, with 13 bases sitting between them. The CDR3 covers 15 residues. Germline V CDR1 and CDR2: SGHRS, YFSETQ. The CDR3 bases are TGCGCCAGCAGCTTGGTTGGGCAGGGTGTAGATACGCAGTATTTT. It specifies CASSLVGQGVDTQYF.

The chain couples TRBV9 to TRBJ1-2; 7 nucleotides match TRBD1. The CDR3 loop spans 14 amino acids. Germline V gene lookup returns CDR1 SGDLS and CDR2 YYNGEE. V shed 5 bases and J 0 bases; nucleotides not matched to a gene: 4. The chain's CDR3 is CASRGQVANYGYTF. CDR3 sequence (DNA): TGTGCCAGCAGAGGACAGGTAGCTAACTATGGCTACACCTTC.

V is TRBV10-2 and J is TRBJ1-1; D is perhaps TRBD1 (6 bases). The CDR3 length is 12 residues. The germline CDR1 and CDR2 sequences are WSHSY and SAAADI. V lost 6 bases and J lost 5, with 10 bases in between. CDR3 sequence reads: CASSLQGTEAFF. In DNA, the CDR3 is TGCGCCAGCAGCCTACAGGGAACTGAAGCTTTCTTT.

Only a few counts were recorded for this clone. This chain links TRBV28 with TRBJ2-5; TRBD2 aligns across 7 bases. Germline CDR1 and CDR2: MDHEN and SYDVKM. This CDR3 has 14 amino acids. With 7 bases clipped from V and 9 bases from J, the junction kept 14 bases outside the gene matches. This CDR3 reads CASIKNVGGVAQYF. Here the CDR3 DNA reads TGTGCCAGCATCAAAAACGTGGGGGGGGTTGCCCAGTACTTC.

This CDR3 reads CASSERREQFF. Written as DNA, the CDR3 is TGTGCCAGCTCCGAGCGACGTGAGCAGTTCTTC. J is TRBJ2-1 and V is TRBV3-1 (or the pseudogene TRBV3-2); D gene unclear. The V end lost 8 bases, the J end lost 9 bases, and 11 bases lay between the germline ends. Germline V gene lookup returns CDR1 LGHDT and CDR2 YNNKEL (reference sequence). The CDR3 totals 11 residues.

This chain uses TRBV7-8 with TRBJ1-2, with 7 bases aligning to TRBD1. This CDR3 comprises 16 residues. V lost 3 bases, J lost 2 bases, and 9 bases stayed unmatched. Germline V gene data show CDR1 as SGHVS and CDR2 as FQNEAQ. DNA for the CDR3: TGTGCCAGCAGCTTTAAGGGGCCACAGGGGAACTATGGCTACACCTTC. This codes for CASSFKGPQGNYGYTF. Variable domain in full (rest from reference TRBV7-8 and TRBJ1-2): GAGVSQSPRYKVAKRGQDVALRCDPISGHVSLFWYQQALGQGPEFLTYFQNEAQLDKSGLPSDRFFAERPEGSVSTLKIQRTQQEDSAVYLCASSFKGPQGNYGYTFGSGTRLTVV.

The count of this clone is one. The J gene is TRBJ1-2, the V gene TRBV19; 8 bases align to TRBD1. Germline V gene data show CDR1 as LNHDA and CDR2 as SQIVND (reference sequence). CDR3 size: 17 residues. J gave up 3 bases and V 4 bases, and 13 bases lay outside the gene matches. CDR3 nucleotides: TGTGCCAGTAGTACCTTCGGACAGGGAAGTGTTTACTATGGCTACACCTTC. Translated: CASSTFGQGSVYYGYTF.

V is TRBV27 and J is TRBJ2-1; 7 bases are a match to TRBD2. The CDR3 contains 15 residues. Germline CDR1 MNHEY, CDR2 SMNVEV (reference sequence). The V segment lost 5 bases and the J segment 0 bases; nucleotides outside the gene matches: 4. CDR3 nucleotides: TGTGCCAGCAGTCCCGGGACTAACTCCTACAATGAGCAGTTCTTC. This gives the protein CASSPGTNSYNEQFF.

This chain joins TRBV10-1 and TRBJ2-7; 8 bases align to TRBD2. The CDR3 extends over 14 amino acids. Germline CDR1 WNHNN, CDR2 SYGVQD (reference sequence). J lost 7 bases, V lost 3 bases, and 8 bases had no gene match. CDR3 loop: CASSDSGRAGEQYF. The CDR3 nucleotides are TGCGCCAGCAGTGATTCCGGGAGGGCCGGGGAGCAGTACTTC.

The V gene is TRBV19, the J gene TRBJ2-2, with TRBD1 identical over 11 bases. This CDR3 has 15 amino acids. The V segment lost 6 bases and the J segment 4 bases; nucleotides outside the gene matches: 4. Germline lookup yields CDR1 LNHDA and CDR2 SQIVND (reference sequence). In DNA, the CDR3 is TGTGCCAGTAGACCCGGGACAGGGGGCACCGGGGAGCTGTTTTTT. Protein: CASRPGTGGTGELFF.

The chain uses TRBV29-1 and TRBJ1-2, with D unclear. In germline, CDR1 is SQVTM, CDR2 ANQGSEA. The CDR3 extends over 13 amino acids. Trimming pared 1 base from V and 4 bases from J, leaving 10 bases between. This CDR3 is CSVEAQASYGYTF. In DNA, the CDR3 is TGCAGCGTTGAAGCGCAGGCCAGCTATGGCTACACCTTC.

The chain is built from TRBV12-5 and TRBJ2-3, with D possibly TRBD2 on 6 matching bases. The CDR3 spans 16 residues. Germline V gene data show CDR1 as LGHNT and CDR2 as FRNRAP. The ends were cut back, 0 bases at V and 2 bases at J, with 12 bases in the middle. The CDR3 reads CASGLVIPDYTDTQYF. CDR3 nucleotide sequence: TGTGCTAGTGGTTTGGTAATACCGGACTACACAGATACGCAGTATTTT.

The chain carries TRBV2 and TRBJ1-1; D call uncertain. The CDR3 is 13 residues long. The V and J ends lost 4 bases and 0 bases respectively, with 6 bases between them. Per the germline V gene, CDR1 is SNHLY and CDR2 is FYNNEI. The CDR3 protein is CASSVEMNTEAFF. The CDR3 bases are TGTGCCAGCAGTGTAGAAATGAACACTGAAGCTTTCTTT.

DNA for the CDR3: TGTGCCAGCAGTTACTGGGCGGGAGACACAGATACGCAGTATTTT. Translated: CASSYWAGDTDTQYF. The V call is TRBV6-5, the J call TRBJ2-3; 7 bases map to TRBD2. Unmatched junction bases numbered 3, after V lost 1 base and J lost 2 bases. Germline assignment: CDR1 MNHEY and CDR2 SVGAGI. There are 15 residues in the CDR3.

The J gene is TRBJ1-4, the V gene TRBV30; possibly TRBD1 for D (6 bases). Germline V CDR1 and CDR2: GTSNPN, SVGIG (reference sequence). The CDR3 sequence is 14 residues long. V gave up 0 bases and J gave up 8 bases, with 13 bases separating them. Here the CDR3 reads CAWSVPYREEKLFF. The CDR3 region has the DNA TGTGCCTGGAGTGTACCGTACAGGGAGGAAAAACTGTTTTTT.

This clone was found once. This chain connects TRBV3-1 (or the pseudogene TRBV3-2) to TRBJ2-1, with no clear D. Trimming took off 0 bases at V and 8 bases at J, with 5 bases between the two ends. Germline V lookup: CDR1 LGHDT, CDR2 YNNKEL (reference sequence). The CDR3 is made up of 12 amino acids. The CDR3 spells CASSQEEYEQFF. The CDR3 bases are TGTGCCAGCAGCCAAGAGGAGTATGAGCAGTTCTTC.

The J gene is TRBJ1-5, the V gene TRBV28; TRBD1 is a possible D gene (6 bases). Between the trimmed V and J ends, which lost 4 bases and 4 bases, there was a span of 17 bases. The CDR3 is 16 amino acids. Per germline, CDR1 MDHEN and CDR2 SYDVKM. The CDR3 is CASSSPTGAMNQPQHF. The CDR3 coding sequence is TGTGCCAGCAGTTCACCGACAGGAGCAATGAATCAGCCCCAGCATTTT.

The chain carries TRBV28 and TRBJ1-5, with 7 bases lining up with TRBD1. With 2 bases clipped from V and 3 bases from J, the junction kept 7 bases outside the gene matches. Germline V gives CDR1 MDHEN, CDR2 SYDVKM. The CDR3 covers 16 residues. The CDR3 spells CASSLDLTGNNQPQHF. For the CDR3, the DNA is TGTGCCAGCAGTTTAGACTTGACAGGGAACAATCAGCCCCAGCATTTT.